What follows describes a single T cell receptor beta chain. Its antigen is unknown. The record originates from a study of a mutant IDH1 vaccine in newly diagnosed glioma. Assay used: immunoSEQ multiplex PCR; TCRdb lists only in-frame clones, some missing. The data hold 35,000 to 40,000 clones, with over 80% observed a single time. Time point: week 11, during vaccination. Doses of 300 ug of mutant IDH1 20-mer peptide were given with topical imiquimod. The V segment lost 2 bases and the J segment 5 bases; nucleotides outside the gene matches: 6. The CDR3 consists of 15 residues. Germline V gene sequence: CDR1 SGHVS, CDR2 FQNEAQ.

The material sequenced was PBMCs, taken from a glioma patient whose treatment included an IDH1 peptide vaccine. This TCR derives from a man in his forties with glioma. The rearrangement joins TRBV7-8 to TRBJ2-5, with TRBD1 identical over 9 bases. In nucleotides, the CDR3 is TGTGCCAGCAGCTTACGACAGGGGGGTGCGGAGACCCAGTACTTC. Amino acid sequence: CASSLRQGGAETQYF.